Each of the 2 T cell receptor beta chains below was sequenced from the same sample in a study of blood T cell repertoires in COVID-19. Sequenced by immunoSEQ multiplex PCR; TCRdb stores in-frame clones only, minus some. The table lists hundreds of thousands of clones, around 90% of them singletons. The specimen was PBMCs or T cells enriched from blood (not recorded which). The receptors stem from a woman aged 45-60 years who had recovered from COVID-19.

The CDR3 DNA reads as TGTGCCAGCAGGAGTGGAGTGGGCTATGGCTACACCTTC. Protein: CASRSGVGYGYTF. The chain couples TRBV25-1 to TRBJ1-2; D is undetermined. Germline-derived CDR1 and CDR2 are MGHDK and SYGVNS. Trimming took 6 bases from V and 4 from J, leaving 12 bases between them. The CDR3 has 13 amino acids.

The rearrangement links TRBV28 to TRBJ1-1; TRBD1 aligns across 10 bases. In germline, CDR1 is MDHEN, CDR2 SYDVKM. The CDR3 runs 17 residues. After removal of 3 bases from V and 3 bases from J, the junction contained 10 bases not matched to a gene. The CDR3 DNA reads TGTGCCAGCAGTTTGAGACAGGGGGCCGGTGAGGACACTGAAGCTTTCTTT. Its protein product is CASSLRQGAGEDTEAFF.